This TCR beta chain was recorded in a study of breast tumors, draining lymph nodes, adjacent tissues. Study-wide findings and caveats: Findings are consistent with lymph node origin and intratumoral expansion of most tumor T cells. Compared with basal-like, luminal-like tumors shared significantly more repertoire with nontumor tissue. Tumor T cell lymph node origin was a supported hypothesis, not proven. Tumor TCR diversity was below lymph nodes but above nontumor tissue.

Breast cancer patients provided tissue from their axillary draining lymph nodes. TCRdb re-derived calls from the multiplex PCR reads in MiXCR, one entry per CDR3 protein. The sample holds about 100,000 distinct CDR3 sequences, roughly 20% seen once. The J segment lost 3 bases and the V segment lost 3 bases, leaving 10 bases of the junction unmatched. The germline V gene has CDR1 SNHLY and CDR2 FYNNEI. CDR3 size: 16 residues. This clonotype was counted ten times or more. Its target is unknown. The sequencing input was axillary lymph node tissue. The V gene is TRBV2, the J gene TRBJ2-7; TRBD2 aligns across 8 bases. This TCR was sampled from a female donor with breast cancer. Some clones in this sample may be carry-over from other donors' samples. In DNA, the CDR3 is TGTGCCAGCAGTGAGGGTTGGATGGGACTAGACTACGAGCAGTACTTC. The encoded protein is CASSEGWMGLDYEQYF.